Listed here are 21 T cell receptor beta chains from one sample, sequenced in a study of PD-1 blockade in classical Hodgkin lymphoma. Brentuximab vedotin exposure varied, and every patient relapsed after autologous stem cell transplantation. Magnetic depletion of non-target cells from thawed PBMCs yielded purified CD8+ T cells. Profiled with immunoSEQ multiplex PCR; TCRdb holds only in-frame clones, not every one. Seen here are roughly 2,400 clones, 55% to 75% observed once, and the top ten hold around 36%. The material sequenced was CD8+ T cells from blood, taken at baseline. The receptors shown here come from a human donor with classical Hodgkin lymphoma.

This chain links TRBV7-2 with TRBJ1-1; 7 bases fit TRBD1. Germline V gene data show CDR1 as SGHTA and CDR2 as FQGNSA. The CDR3 runs to 17 residues. The junction had 16 bases not matched to a gene; V was cut back by 5 bases and J by 4 bases. The chain's CDR3 is CASSPLDRATETTEAFF. CDR3 sequence (DNA): TGTGCCAGCAGCCCCCTAGACAGGGCTACTGAGACCACTGAAGCTTTCTTT.

V usage is TRBV21-1 and J usage is TRBJ1-3. TRBV21-1 is listed as a pseudogene. The CDR3 totals 16 residues. CDR3 sequence (DNA): TGTGCCAGCAGCAAAATTGGGGGGTCCTCTGGAAACACCATATATTTT. It is translated as CASSKIGGSSGNTIYF.

V is TRBV6-1 and J is TRBJ2-4; TRBD2 is a possible D gene (5 bases). With 2 bases removed from V and 1 base from J, the gap between germline ends came to 12 bases. This CDR3 comprises 16 residues. Germline lookup yields CDR1 MNHNS and CDR2 SASEGT. The CDR3 sequence: CASSELGDGAKNIQYF. The CDR3 region has the DNA TGTGCCAGCAGTGAACTCGGGGATGGGGCCAAAAACATTCAGTACTTC.

This clone was picked up one time. The rearrangement uses TRBV27 and TRBJ2-5; D is unresolved. Germline CDR1 is MNHEY and CDR2 is SMNVEV (reference sequence). CDR3 length equals 14 residues. Trimming left V 2 bases short and J 1 base short, with 8 bases between. The CDR3 bases are TGTGCCAGCAGTTTAGTACTAATCCAAGAGACCCAGTACTTC. Protein sequence: CASSLVLIQETQYF.

J is TRBJ2-3 and V is TRBV9; D is undetermined. Germline assignment: CDR1 SGDLS and CDR2 YYNGEE. V was trimmed by 0 bases and J by 2 bases, leaving 4 bases between them. This CDR3 has 13 amino acids. The CDR3 DNA sequence: TGTGCCAGCAGCGTAGCAACCACAGATACGCAGTATTTT. It encodes CASSVATTDTQYF.

This chain uses TRBV5-4 with TRBJ1-2; 7 nucleotides match TRBD1. Germline V gene lookup returns CDR1 SGHNT and CDR2 YYREEE (reference sequence). This CDR3 has 15 residues. With 3 bases clipped from V and 8 bases from J, the junction kept 13 bases outside the gene matches. CDR3 in amino acids: CASSSSLGGGWGYTF. CDR3 nucleotide sequence: TGTGCCAGCAGCTCCTCCCTGGGAGGGGGCTGGGGCTACACCTTC.

This clone is large. CDR3 sequence: CASSETGAYGYTF. The CDR3 nucleotides are TGCGCCAGCAGTGAGACGGGCGCCTATGGCTACACCTTC. V gene TRBV10-1 combines with J gene TRBJ1-2; D not resolved. Germline CDR1 reads WNHNN; CDR2 reads SYGVQD (reference sequence). CDR3 length: 13 amino acids. V was clipped by 2 bases and J by 4 bases, with 8 bases between them.

The chain links TRBV2 to TRBJ1-1; D gene unclear. V was cut by 4 bases and J by 0 bases, with 9 bases left in between. Per germline, CDR1 SNHLY and CDR2 FYNNEI. This CDR3 is 14 amino acids long. The CDR3 protein is CASSGGYMNTEAFF. The DNA for the CDR3 is TGTGCCAGCAGTGGGGGTTATATGAACACTGAAGCTTTCTTT.

The V and J genes are TRBV19 and TRBJ1-5; TRBD1 is a possible D gene (5 bases). Looked up from germline, CDR1 is LNHDA and CDR2 is SQIVND (reference sequence). The CDR3 length is 15 residues. Trimming removed 7 bases at V and 4 bases at J, with 17 bases between. CDR3 sequence reads: CASTAEMTVNQPQHF. CDR3 coding DNA: TGTGCCAGTACGGCTGAAATGACAGTAAATCAGCCCCAGCATTTT. Variable domain in full (rest from reference TRBV19 and TRBJ1-5): DGGITQSPKYLFRKEGQNVTLSCEQNLNHDAMYWYRQDPGQGLRLIYYSQIVNDFQKGDIAEGYSVSREKKESFPLTVTSAQKNPTAFYLCASTAEMTVNQPQHFGDGTRLSIL.

The CDR3 loop reads CASTYLDGNEAFF. The CDR3 nucleotides are TGTGCCAGCACTTATCTGGACGGCAACGAAGCTTTCTTT. The chain couples TRBV6-6 to TRBJ1-1; D gene ambiguous. The germline V and J ends were trimmed by 7 bases and 8 bases, with 17 bases remaining between them. The CDR3 is made up of 13 amino acids. Germline V gene sequence: CDR1 MNHNY, CDR2 SVGAGI (reference sequence).

V gene TRBV27 combines with J gene TRBJ1-1; no clear D. V dropped 7 bases and J dropped 4 bases, with 13 bases sitting between them. CDR3 length equals 13 residues. Germline values: CDR1 MNHEY, CDR2 SMNVEV (reference sequence). CDR3 sequence (DNA): TGTGCCAGCAAGATGGGGTTCGGCACTGAAGCTTTCTTT. Protein: CASKMGFGTEAFF.

This clone was detected only a few times. The V gene is TRBV27, the J gene TRBJ2-7; 8 nucleotides line up with TRBD1. Losses at the gene ends were 6 bases for V and 3 bases for J; bases not matched to a gene: 7. Looked up from germline, CDR1 is MNHEY and CDR2 is SMNVEV (reference sequence). There are 14 residues in the CDR3. CDR3 amino acids: CASSPGQGYYEQYF. In DNA, the CDR3 is TGTGCCAGCAGCCCTGGACAGGGCTACTACGAGCAGTACTTC.

The gene calls are TRBV10-1 and TRBJ2-2; D call uncertain. Germline CDR1 WNHNN, CDR2 SYGVQD (reference sequence). This CDR3 is built from 13 residues. Trimming removed 0 bases from V and 9 bases from J, with 8 bases in between. The CDR3 spells CASSESRHRELFF. In DNA, the CDR3 is TGCGCCAGCAGTGAGTCCAGGCATCGGGAGCTGTTTTTT.

This rearrangement joins TRBV10-1 to TRBJ1-1; no reliable D call. V was clipped by 5 bases and J by 6 bases, with 10 bases between them. Germline values: CDR1 WNHNN, CDR2 SYGVQD (reference sequence). CDR3 length equals 12 residues. CDR3 residues: CASSPGEAEAFF. The CDR3 region has the DNA TGCGCCAGCAGTCCTGGAGAGGCTGAAGCTTTCTTT.

As concerns this clone: The junction and the germline gene differ at one end; a read error may be behind it. The genes are TRBV7-7 and TRBJ2-2, with 13 positions matching TRBD2. CDR1 is SSHAT and CDR2 is FNYEAQ in the germline V gene (reference sequence). The CDR3 loop spans 16 amino acids. The CDR3 is CASSQTSGGTIEELFF. The CDR3 DNA is TGTGCTAGCAGCCAGACTAGCGGGGGGACCATAGAAGAGCTGTTTTTT.

This clone has a handful of counts. The J gene is TRBJ1-4, the V gene TRBV7-9; no clear D. The V gene lost 2 bases and the J gene lost 4 bases, with 14 bases spanning the gap. Looked up from germline, CDR1 is SEHNR and CDR2 is FQNEAQ (reference sequence). This CDR3 is built from 16 residues. CDR3 sequence: CASSLPWTEGNEKLFF. CDR3 in DNA: TGTGCCAGCAGCTTACCGTGGACCGAGGGTAATGAAAAACTGTTTTTT.

The chain couples TRBV19 to TRBJ1-5; D is undetermined. Per the germline V gene, CDR1 is LNHDA and CDR2 is SQIVND (reference sequence). Trimming cost V 1 base and J 6 bases, with 10 bases left between them. CDR3 length equals 14 residues. The CDR3 loop is CASSIVLIGQPQHF. CDR3 DNA: TGTGCCAGTAGTATAGTTTTGATAGGTCAGCCCCAGCATTTT.

This rearrangement joins TRBV9 to TRBJ2-6; D is uncertain. The germline V gene encodes CDR1 SGDLS and CDR2 YYNGEE. The CDR3 sequence is 13 residues long. Trimming took 5 bases from V and 0 from J, leaving 3 bases between them. The CDR3 DNA sequence: TGTGCCAGCAGGGGCTCTGGGGCCAACGTCCTGACTTTC. This gives the protein CASRGSGANVLTF.

The rearrangement links TRBV6-5 to TRBJ2-7; D uncertain. Germline V lookup: CDR1 MNHEY, CDR2 SVGAGI. V shed 0 bases and J shed 4 bases, with 7 bases lying between them. This CDR3 contains 13 residues. The CDR3 sequence: CASSYSVGYEQYV. In DNA, the CDR3 is TGTGCCAGCAGTTACTCGGTCGGATACGAGCAGTACGTC.

The sample holds a few counts of this clone. The CDR3 DNA follows: TGTGCCAGCAGTGTTTACAGGGAGTACGAGCAGTACTTC. Translating gives CASSVYREYEQYF. The chain employs TRBV2 and TRBJ2-7; TRBD1 might be the D (6 bases). The CDR3 covers 13 residues. CDR1 and CDR2 (germline): SNHLY, FYNNEI. V was shortened by 4 bases and J by 4 bases, with 11 bases between the two germline ends. Filled out from reference TRBV2 and TRBJ2-7, the complete variable domain reads EPEVTQTPSHQVTQMGQEVILRCVPISNHLYFYWYRQILGQKVEFLVSFYNNEISEKSEIFDDQFSVERPDGSNFTLKIRSTKLEDSAMYFCASSVYREYEQYFGPGTRLTVT.

This clone appeared a single time. This sample includes further DNA sequences coding for the same CDR3. V and J are TRBV5-4 and TRBJ2-2, with a weak D call TRBD2 (7 bases). This CDR3 is 12 amino acids long. From germline, CDR1 is SGHNT and CDR2 YYREEE (reference sequence). V was shortened by 4 bases and J by 10 bases, with 11 bases between the two germline ends. The CDR3 nucleotides read TGTGCCAGCAGCCCGGGGGGCGCGGAGCTGTTTTTT. This encodes CASSPGGAELFF.